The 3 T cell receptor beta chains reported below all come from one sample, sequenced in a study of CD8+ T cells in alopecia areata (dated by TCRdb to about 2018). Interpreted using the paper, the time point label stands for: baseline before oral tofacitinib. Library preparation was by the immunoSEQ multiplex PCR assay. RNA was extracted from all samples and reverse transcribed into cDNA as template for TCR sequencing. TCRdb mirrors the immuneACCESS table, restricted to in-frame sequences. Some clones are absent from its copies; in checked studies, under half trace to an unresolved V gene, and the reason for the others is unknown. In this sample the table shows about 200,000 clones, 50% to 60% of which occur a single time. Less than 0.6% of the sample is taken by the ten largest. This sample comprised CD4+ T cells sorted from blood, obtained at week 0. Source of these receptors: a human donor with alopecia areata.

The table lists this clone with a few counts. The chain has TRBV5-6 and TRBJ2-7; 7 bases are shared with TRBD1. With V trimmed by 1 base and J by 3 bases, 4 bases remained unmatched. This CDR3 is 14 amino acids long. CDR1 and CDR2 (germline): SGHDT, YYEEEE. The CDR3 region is CASSLKGGGYEQYF. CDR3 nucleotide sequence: TGTGCCAGCAGCTTGAAAGGGGGCGGCTACGAGCAGTACTTC.

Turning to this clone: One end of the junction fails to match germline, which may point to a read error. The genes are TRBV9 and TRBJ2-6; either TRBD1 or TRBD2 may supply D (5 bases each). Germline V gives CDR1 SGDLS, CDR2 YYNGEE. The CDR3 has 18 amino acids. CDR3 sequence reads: CASSPEGMGTSGANGLTF. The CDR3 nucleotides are TGTGCCAGCAGCCCAGAGGGAATGGGAACTTCTGGGGCCAACGGCCTGACTTTC.

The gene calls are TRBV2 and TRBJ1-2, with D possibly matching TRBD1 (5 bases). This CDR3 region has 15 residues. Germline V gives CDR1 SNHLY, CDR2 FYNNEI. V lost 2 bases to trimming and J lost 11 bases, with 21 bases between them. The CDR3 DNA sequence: TGTGCCAGCAGTGAAAGGAGGGGACGCAGCCCGATTTACACCTTC. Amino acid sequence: CASSERRGRSPIYTF.